The entry below gives a single TCR beta chain sequence along with its context. The antigen is not known. Germline CDR1 reads MNHEY; CDR2 reads SVGEGT. CDR3 length equals 14 residues. Trimming pared 6 bases from V and 8 bases from J, leaving 19 bases between. These data belong to a study of CD8 T cells in Susac syndrome. Study context: Patients with Susac syndrome were therapy-naive, taking corticosteroids, with some also receiving intravenous immunoglobulin, or taking intravenous immunoglobulin alone at the time their blood was drawn. General study findings and limits: The authors found no clonal expansion in Susac syndrome CD4+ T cell repertoires.

Reverse transcription of roughly 0.5 to 1 ug RNA used random hexamers. Multiplex immunoSEQ PCR targeted 54 Vbeta and 13 Jbeta TCR beta segments. TCRdb re-derived calls from the immunoSEQ multiplex PCR reads in MiXCR, one entry per CDR3 protein. The data contain some 240,000 distinct CDR3 sequences, roughly 95% of them seen just once; the ten biggest clones take up under 0.12%. From blood CD8+ and CD4+ T cells, TCR beta sequences were generated. Sequenced sample: CD4+ T cells from PBMCs. The TCR was taken from a human donor with Susac syndrome. The chain couples TRBV6-2 or TRBV6-3 to TRBJ1-2; the D gene is possibly TRBD1 (5 bases). The CDR3 loop reads CASSTGPRSQGYTF. In DNA, the CDR3 is TGTGCCAGCAGCACGGGACCCAGGTCCCAAGGCTACACCTTC.